Following are 21 T cell receptor beta chains from one sample sequenced in a study of cytomegalovirus exposure and HLA in healthy donors. Primers for the PCR totalled 60 Vbeta and 13 Jbeta. Using immunoSEQ multiplex PCR, the repertoire was profiled, and TCRdb retains in-frame clones only, with some absent. The table lists about 150,000 clones, roughly 80% of them singletons, with 4.3% in the top ten. Material: PBMCs. The receptors come from a woman in her 40s in good health and CMV-seropositive.

Notes on this clone: One junction end does not reproduce the germline sequence, and a read error may be involved. CDR3 sequence (DNA): TGTGCCAGCAGTCTATCTTACCAGGGTAGGGCCGGGGAGCTGTTTTTT. Its protein is CASSLSYQGRAGELFF. The chain has TRBV27 and TRBJ2-2; D is perhaps TRBD1 (5 bases). The CDR3 has 16 amino acids. Germline assignment: CDR1 MNHEY and CDR2 SMNVEV (reference sequence).

The gene calls are TRBV29-1 and TRBJ1-4; D gene ambiguous. Germline V gives CDR1 SQVTM, CDR2 ANQGSEA. With 7 bases removed from V and 0 bases from J, the gap between germline ends came to 18 bases. The CDR3 runs 16 residues. CDR3 residues: CSAIGSEGATNEKLFF. The CDR3 DNA is TGCAGCGCTATTGGCTCGGAGGGAGCAACTAATGAAAAACTGTTTTTT.

This clone occurred many times. This rearrangement joins TRBV9 to TRBJ2-3; 7 positions agree with TRBD2. The CDR3 is 14 amino acids. With 2 bases clipped from V and 4 bases from J, the junction kept 4 bases outside the gene matches. CDR1 is SGDLS and CDR2 is YYNGEE in the germline V gene. CDR3 nucleotides: TGTGCCAGCAGCGTGGGGGGGAGTGCAGATACGCAGTATTTT. Protein product: CASSVGGSADTQYF.

The CDR3 sequence is CASSPSGKGDTQYF. For the CDR3, the DNA is TGTGCCAGCAGCCCTAGCGGGAAGGGGGATACGCAGTATTTT. The chain carries TRBV7-6 and TRBJ2-3; 9 bases align to TRBD2. The germline V gene has CDR1 SGHVS and CDR2 FNYEAQ. V lost 5 bases, J lost 6 bases, and 6 bases stayed unmatched. The CDR3 has 14 residues.

The chain joins TRBV5-4 to TRBJ2-3; 8 bases match TRBD2. Germline V gives CDR1 SGHNT, CDR2 YYREEE (reference sequence). The CDR3 has 16 residues. Trimming took 4 bases from V and 3 from J; bases not matched to a gene: 10. The CDR3: CASSGSGTRGTDTQYF. The CDR3 bases are TGTGCCAGCAGCGGCTCCGGGACTAGGGGTACAGATACGCAGTATTTT.

V is TRBV7-9 and J is TRBJ2-3; 11 nucleotides align to TRBD2. After removal of 4 bases from V and 6 bases from J, the junction contained 6 bases not matched to a gene. Germline values: CDR1 SEHNR, CDR2 FQNEAQ (reference sequence). CDR3 size: 15 residues. CDR3 bases: TGTGCCAGCAGCTACCTAGCGGGGGGAGGGGATACGCAGTATTTT. This encodes CASSYLAGGGDTQYF. Filled out from reference TRBV7-9 and TRBJ2-3, the complete variable domain reads DTGVSQNPRHKITKRGQNVTFRCDPISEHNRLYWYRQTLGQGPEFLTYFQNEAQLEKSRLLSDRFSAERPKGSFSTLEIQRTEQGDSAMYLCASSYLAGGGDTQYFGPGTRLTVL.

V and J are TRBV4-2 and TRBJ1-1; 10 bases agree with TRBD1. V was pared by 1 base and J by 1 base, with 3 bases of the junction left unmatched. Looked up from germline, CDR1 is LGHNA and CDR2 is YNFKEQ. The CDR3 sequence is 16 residues long. CDR3 sequence reads: CASSQAWTGGNTEAFF. The CDR3, as DNA: TGTGCCAGCAGCCAAGCATGGACAGGGGGGAACACTGAAGCTTTCTTT.

This sequence joins TRBV5-4 and TRBJ1-1; weak D call: TRBD1 (6 bases). CDR3 length: 16 amino acids. Germline V gene data show CDR1 as SGHNT and CDR2 as YYREEE (reference sequence). Trimming took 4 bases from V and 4 from J, leaving 20 bases between them. The CDR3 here is CASSVDPLGRGTEAFF. The CDR3 DNA reads as TGTGCCAGCAGCGTGGACCCCTTGGGCAGGGGCACTGAAGCTTTCTTT. Together with reference TRBV5-4 and TRBJ1-1, the CDR3 gives the full variable domain: ETGVTQSPTHLIKTRGQQVTLRCSSQSGHNTVSWYQQALGQGPQFIFQYYREEENGRGNFPPRFSGLQFPNYSSELNVNALELDDSALYLCASSVDPLGRGTEAFFGQGTRLTVV.

J is TRBJ2-1 and V is TRBV28, with 8 positions matching TRBD2. Germline CDR1 is MDHEN and CDR2 is SYDVKM. The CDR3 is 16 amino acids. V gave up 5 bases and J gave up 5 bases; unmatched junction bases: 11. The CDR3 region is CASSLQQRGFDNEQFF. Written as DNA, the CDR3 is TGTGCCAGCAGTCTCCAGCAGCGGGGGTTCGACAATGAGCAGTTCTTC.

The rearrangement uses TRBV7-7 and TRBJ2-2; the match to TRBD2 covers 13 bases. The CDR3 covers 16 residues. The germline V gene encodes CDR1 SSHAT and CDR2 FNYEAQ (reference sequence). V was clipped by 5 bases and J by 6 bases; unmatched bases: 6. As DNA, the CDR3 is TGTGCCAGCAGCGCATGGACTAGCGGGAGTTCCGGGGAGCTGTTTTTT. Translating it yields CASSAWTSGSSGELFF.

Only one count was recorded for this clone. The CDR3 protein is CASLQTWATDTQYF. DNA of the CDR3: TGTGCCAGTCTTCAAACGTGGGCCACAGATACGCAGTATTTT. This chain joins TRBV27 and TRBJ2-3; D remains ambiguous. The CDR3 extends over 14 amino acids. V lost 9 bases to trimming and J lost 2 bases, with 15 bases between them. Germline V gene lookup returns CDR1 MNHEY and CDR2 SMNVEV (reference sequence).

A single count supports this clone. The V call is TRBV19, the J call TRBJ1-5, with TRBD1 identical over 11 bases. From germline, CDR1 is LNHDA and CDR2 SQIVND (reference sequence). The CDR3 sequence is 17 residues long. V was pared by 4 bases and J by 1 base, with 6 bases of the junction left unmatched. CDR3 sequence reads: CASSRTGGAGSNQPQHF. In DNA form, the CDR3 reads TGTGCCAGTAGTAGGACAGGGGGCGCCGGGAGCAATCAGCCCCAGCATTTT.

CDR3 protein: CASSLGRGQGEKLFF. The CDR3 nucleotides read TGTGCCAGCAGCCTTGGCAGGGGGCAAGGGGAAAAACTGTTTTTT. The chain carries TRBV28 and TRBJ1-4, with 8 bases fitting TRBD1. V lost 6 bases, J lost 8 bases, and 11 bases stayed unmatched. Germline V gives CDR1 MDHEN, CDR2 SYDVKM. The CDR3 sequence is 15 residues long. The whole variable domain, filled in from reference TRBV28 and TRBJ1-4, reads DVKVTQSSRYLVKRTGEKVFLECVQDMDHENMFWYRQDPGLGLRLIYFSYDVKMKEKGDIPEGYSVSREKKERFSLILESASTNQTSMYLCASSLGRGQGEKLFFGSGTQLSVL.

This rearrangement joins TRBV7-9 to TRBJ1-1, with 9 bases fitting TRBD1. V was clipped by 4 bases and J by 1 base; unmatched bases: 4. Germline CDR1 SEHNR, CDR2 FQNEAQ (reference sequence). This CDR3 spans 15 amino acids. The DNA of the CDR3 is TGTGCCAGCAGCTCACTGGGACAGGGGAACACTGAAGCTTTCTTT. It codes for CASSSLGQGNTEAFF.

The rearrangement joins TRBV14 to TRBJ1-1, with 9 bases fitting TRBD1. Germline V gene data show CDR1 as SGHDN and CDR2 as FVKESK. The CDR3 sequence is 14 residues long. J was trimmed by 5 bases and V by 4 bases; bases with no gene match: 5. This CDR3 is CASSPRQGGTEAFF. CDR3 DNA: TGTGCCAGCAGCCCAAGACAGGGGGGGACTGAAGCTTTCTTT.

This chain uses TRBV5-4 with TRBJ2-1; perhaps TRBD1 as D (5 bases). The V gene lost 5 bases and the J gene lost 8 bases, with 14 bases spanning the gap. The germline V gene has CDR1 SGHNT and CDR2 YYREEE (reference sequence). This CDR3 is 13 amino acids long. The CDR3 DNA reads as TGTGCCAGCAGTACCACCGAAGGGGATGAGCAGTTCTTC. This sequence encodes CASSTTEGDEQFF.

The rearrangement joins TRBV2 to TRBJ2-5, with D possibly being TRBD1 (5 bases). Germline V gives CDR1 SNHLY, CDR2 FYNNEI. The CDR3 totals 13 residues. Trimming took off 4 bases at V and 4 bases at J, with 10 bases between the two ends. CDR3 protein: CASSGLGRETQYF. CDR3 sequence (DNA): TGTGCCAGCAGTGGACTGGGGCGAGAGACCCAGTACTTC.

The chain links TRBV30 to TRBJ2-5, with no clear D. The end of the DNA fits TRBJ2-7 better, so the J call may be wrong. Germline CDR1 is GTSNPN and CDR2 is SVGIG (reference sequence). The CDR3 covers 15 residues. The CDR3 is CAWSKYPLSSYEQYF. CDR3 DNA sequence: TGTGCCTGGAGTAAGTATCCGCTAAGCTCCTACGAGCAGTACTTC.

V usage is TRBV18 and J usage is TRBJ1-5, with unresolved D. Deletions cut 3 bases from V and 5 bases from J, with 8 bases between. This CDR3 contains 13 residues. Looked up from germline, CDR1 is KGHSH and CDR2 is LQKENI. In DNA form, the CDR3 reads TGTGCCAGCTCACCTTCCCGGGATCAGCCCCAGCATTTT. This gives the protein CASSPSRDQPQHF.

This clone was observed a single time. J is TRBJ2-3 and V is TRBV2, with a tentative D call TRBD2 (6 bases). The CDR3 has 15 amino acids. V dropped 8 bases and J dropped 5 bases, with 20 bases sitting between them. Germline CDR1 is SNHLY and CDR2 is FYNNEI. The CDR3: CASRLEGIEGDTQYF. As DNA, the CDR3 is TGTGCCAGCCGGCTGGAGGGTATAGAGGGAGATACGCAGTATTTT.

CDR3 bases: TGTGCCAGCAGCGCGACTAGCGGGTCCGGGGATACGCAGTATTTT. Translated: CASSATSGSGDTQYF. The J gene is TRBJ2-3, the V gene TRBV7-3, with 10 bases identical to TRBD2. The V segment lost 5 bases and the J segment 6 bases; nucleotides outside the gene matches: 8. This CDR3 is built from 15 residues. Germline values: CDR1 SGHTA, CDR2 FQGTGA.